Presented here are 21 T cell receptor beta chains from one specimen sequenced in a study of T cell changes during pregnancy in multiple sclerosis. The data were produced by immunoSEQ multiplex PCR, yet TCRdb's version contains in-frame clones alone and is incomplete. The sample shows tens of thousands of clones, 80% to 95% of them seen only once. Sequenced material: peripheral blood, taken in the third trimester of pregnancy. These receptors originate from a female donor with multiple sclerosis, enrolled in a pregnancy study.

The chain joins TRBV5-6 to TRBJ1-2; the match to TRBD1 covers 10 bases. CDR1 is SGHDT, CDR2 YYEEEE, per germline. The CDR3 is 14 residues long. Unmatched junction bases numbered 7, after V lost 4 bases and J lost 7 bases. The CDR3 DNA reads as TGTGCCAGCAGCCCCGGACAGGGGGGGTTTGGCTACACCTTC. This sequence encodes CASSPGQGGFGYTF.

A note on this clone: This CDR3 is also generated by other DNA sequences in the sample. The CDR3 spells CASSLGESSYNEQFF. DNA of the CDR3: TGCGCCAGCAGCTTGGGCGAGAGCTCCTACAATGAGCAGTTCTTC. This rearrangement joins TRBV5-1 to TRBJ2-1; D remains ambiguous. The ends were cut back, 0 bases at V and 0 bases at J, with 7 bases in the middle. The CDR3 has 15 amino acids. From germline, CDR1 is SGHRS and CDR2 YFSETQ.

This clone was seen a few times. The V gene is TRBV4-2, the J gene TRBJ1-1; the D is unclear. CDR1 LGHNA and CDR2 YNFKEQ come from the germline V gene. Trimming stripped 3 bases from V and 3 bases from J, with 11 bases between. The CDR3 consists of 14 residues. The CDR3 loop reads CASSHSTGDTEAFF. Here the CDR3 DNA reads TGTGCCAGCAGCCACTCGACCGGGGACACTGAAGCTTTCTTT.

The chain links TRBV19 to TRBJ2-7, with TRBD2 identical over 10 bases. The V gene's germline CDR1 is LNHDA and CDR2 SQIVND (reference sequence). The CDR3 has 15 amino acids. The V and J ends lost 3 bases and 3 bases, in that order; junction bases with no gene match: 5. The CDR3: CASSIGTSVYYEQYF. CDR3 coding DNA: TGTGCCAGTAGTATCGGGACTAGCGTGTACTACGAGCAGTACTTC.

The V gene is TRBV29-1, the J gene TRBJ2-5; 7 bases agree with TRBD1. This CDR3 has 13 residues. After removal of 7 bases from V and 2 bases from J, the junction contained 7 bases not matched to a gene. Germline CDR1 SQVTM, CDR2 ANQGSEA. The CDR3 region is CSGLGQAQETQYF. As DNA, the CDR3 is TGCAGCGGCCTAGGACAGGCACAAGAGACCCAGTACTTC.

The chain recombines TRBV5-1 with TRBJ2-5; 9 bases fit TRBD2. The J segment lost 5 bases and the V segment lost 2 bases, leaving 4 bases of the junction unmatched. The CDR3 has 14 residues. Germline CDR1 SGHRS, CDR2 YFSETQ. The CDR3 nucleotides are TGCGCCAGCAGCTTTGCTAGCGGGACTGAGACCCAGTACTTC. The encoded protein is CASSFASGTETQYF.

This chain connects TRBV6-1 to TRBJ2-7, with 7 bases matching TRBD1. Germline V gene sequence: CDR1 MNHNS, CDR2 SASEGT. This CDR3 region has 17 residues. Trimming cost V 0 bases and J 0 bases; bases outside gene matches: 8. The CDR3 DNA follows: TGTGCCAGCAGTGAAGCGAGGTTGGGACAGAGCTCCTACGAGCAGTACTTC. Amino acids: CASSEARLGQSSYEQYF.

The V call is TRBV11-2, the J call TRBJ2-1; D possibly corresponds to TRBD2 (5 bases). Germline V gene sequence: CDR1 SGHAT, CDR2 FQNNGV. With 1 base removed from V and 5 bases from J, the gap between germline ends came to 12 bases. There are 15 residues in the CDR3. The CDR3 region is CASSLGRATDNEQFF. The CDR3 nucleotides are TGTGCCAGCAGCTTAGGGCGGGCTACGGACAATGAGCAGTTCTTC.

This clone came up once. The J gene is TRBJ1-1, the V gene TRBV18, with D unresolved. Germline V CDR1 and CDR2: KGHSH, LQKENI. V lost 8 bases and J lost 2, with 12 bases in between. There are 13 residues in the CDR3. In DNA form, the CDR3 reads TGTGCCAGCAACCTCGGAGCAAACACTGAAGCTTTCTTT. It codes for CASNLGANTEAFF.

This clone has only one observation. The chain joins TRBV5-8 to TRBJ2-2; TRBD1 matches at 8 bases. The V segment lost 4 bases and the J segment 1 base; nucleotides outside the gene matches: 6. The CDR3 contains 16 residues. Germline V lookup: CDR1 SGHTS, CDR2 YDEGEE. CDR3 in DNA: TGTGCCAGCAGCCAGGGGACAGGACTGAACACCGGGGAGCTGTTTTTT. This translates into CASSQGTGLNTGELFF.

The V and J genes are TRBV5-3 and TRBJ2-6; possible D gene TRBD1, 5 bases. TRBV5-3 is labeled an ORF, and its function is uncertain. V was shortened by 8 bases and J by 0 bases, with 12 bases between the two germline ends. This CDR3 comprises 15 residues. CDR3 sequence: CASSQDNSGANVLTF. The CDR3 region has the DNA TGTGCCAGCAGCCAGGACAACTCTGGGGCCAACGTCCTGACTTTC.

This clone showed up just once. The V call is TRBV28, the J call TRBJ2-7, with 9 bases aligning to TRBD2. Trimming took 4 bases from V and 0 from J; bases not matched to a gene: 4. Germline CDR1 is MDHEN and CDR2 is SYDVKM. The CDR3 is made up of 15 amino acids. In DNA form, the CDR3 reads TGTGCCAGCAGTTCGACTAGCGGATTCTCCTACGAGCAGTACTTC. Protein: CASSSTSGFSYEQYF.

This clone was seen only once. The V gene is TRBV29-1, the J gene TRBJ2-2; D might be TRBD1 (6 bases). Deletions cut 7 bases from V and 5 bases from J, with 17 bases between. The length of the CDR3 is 14 residues. Germline V gene lookup returns CDR1 SQVTM and CDR2 ANQGSEA. CDR3 protein: CSADATGTTGELFF. The CDR3 region has the DNA TGCAGCGCCGACGCGACAGGAACTACCGGGGAGCTGTTTTTT.

The count of this clone is one. The chain joins TRBV27 to TRBJ2-1, with 12 bases lining up with TRBD2. Germline values: CDR1 MNHEY, CDR2 SMNVEV (reference sequence). V was clipped by 3 bases and J by 4 bases; unmatched bases: 7. The CDR3 has 17 amino acids. In DNA, the CDR3 is TGTGCCAGCAGTTTTATCCGAGGACTAGCGGGGTACAATGAGCAGTTCTTC. Translating gives CASSFIRGLAGYNEQFF.

The chain links TRBV4-1 to TRBJ2-7; perhaps TRBD1 as D (5 bases). The CDR3 is made up of 17 amino acids. The germline V and J ends were trimmed by 1 base and 0 bases, with 16 bases remaining between them. CDR1 and CDR2 from the germline V gene are MGHRA and YSYEKL. The CDR3 DNA follows: TGCGCCAGCAGCCAAGGTGGGGCCGGAAGGGGCTCCTACGAGCAGTACTTC. Amino acids: CASSQGGAGRGSYEQYF.

This chain connects TRBV19 to TRBJ1-5; D uncertain. The CDR3 sequence is 15 residues long. V gave up 7 bases and J gave up 3 bases, with 16 bases separating them. Germline V gene sequence: CDR1 LNHDA, CDR2 SQIVND (reference sequence). CDR3 residues: CASNDVGPFNQPQHF. The CDR3 nucleotides are TGTGCCAGTAACGATGTTGGGCCATTCAATCAGCCCCAGCATTTT.

J is TRBJ1-2 and V is TRBV4-3; 7 bases are a match to TRBD1. The CDR3 length is 15 residues. From germline, CDR1 is LGHNA and CDR2 YSLEER. The trim removed 3 bases at V and 7 bases at J, leaving 11 bases unmatched. The CDR3, as DNA: TGCGCCAGCAGCCAGGAGGGACAGCGGGTGGGTGGCTACACCTTC. Its translation is CASSQEGQRVGGYTF.

V gene TRBV6-5 combines with J gene TRBJ2-1; TRBD2 matches at 7 bases. Trimming removed 4 bases from V and 9 bases from J; junction bases left unmatched: 9. Germline CDR1 and CDR2: MNHEY and SVGAGI. The CDR3 spans 14 residues. CDR3 protein: CASSFTSALGEQFF. CDR3 sequence (DNA): TGTGCCAGCAGTTTCACTAGCGCCTTGGGTGAGCAGTTCTTC.

The chain recombines TRBV10-3 with TRBJ1-5, with no clear D. The germline V gene encodes CDR1 ENHRY and CDR2 SYGVKD. The CDR3 totals 14 residues. Between the trimmed V and J ends, which lost 2 bases and 6 bases, there was a span of 11 bases. CDR3 sequence reads: CAISEAGRGQPQHF. The CDR3, as DNA: TGTGCCATCAGTGAGGCAGGACGGGGTCAGCCCCAGCATTTT.

Note on this clone: Other DNA sequences in the sample encode the same CDR3. This chain joins TRBV6-1 and TRBJ1-5; tentative D call: TRBD1 (6 bases). CDR3 length equals 13 residues. V lost 3 bases and J lost 5, with 8 bases in between. Per the germline V gene, CDR1 is MNHNS and CDR2 is SASEGT. The CDR3 region has the DNA TGTGCCAGCAGTGACAGGGGATATCAGCCCCAGCATTTT. Amino acid sequence: CASSDRGYQPQHF.

J is TRBJ2-7 and V is TRBV28; TRBD2 matches at 9 bases. CDR1 and CDR2 (germline): MDHEN, SYDVKM. The CDR3 is made up of 14 amino acids. Germline trimming cut 5 bases from V and 2 bases from J; bases unmatched to any gene: 4. This chain's CDR3 is CASSSGRRAYEQYF. CDR3 nucleotides: TGTGCCAGCAGTAGCGGGAGGAGGGCCTACGAGCAGTACTTC.